Sequencing of this T cell receptor beta chain was carried out in a study of vaccination and CD4 T cells after COVID-19. Study in general: Overlapping SARS-CoV-2, HCoV-NL63, HCoV-OC43 and HCoV-229E spike peptides were used to stimulate cells.

There are a few counts of this clonotype. No antigen is known for it. The treatment here: approximately 11-day PBMC culture with coronavirus spike peptide pools or control peptides (ViraFEST assay). Before the COVID-19 pandemic (2011-2018), CD4+ T cells were obtained from the unexposed donor. The CDR3 consists of 12 residues. V dropped 7 bases and J dropped 10 bases, with 14 bases sitting between them. Germline V CDR1 and CDR2: SNHLY, FYNNEI. Cultured CD4+ T cells had their DNA profiled by the Oncomine TCR Beta short-read assay. Via MiXCR, TCRdb re-called the PCR reads, giving one row per CDR3 protein. The table records 2,500 or so distinct CDR3 sequences, about 20% of them present only once.

The sequence was obtained from a human donor in good health. The chain joins TRBV2 to TRBJ2-1; no reliable D call. The sample taken for sequencing was CD4+ T cells from blood, cultured in vitro. The CDR3 sequence is CASKGPSSEQFF. The CDR3 DNA is TGTGCCAGCAAGGGCCCTTCAAGCGAGCAGTTCTTC.